The rows below give T cell receptor beta chains drawn from one sample of a study of T cells in tuberculosis. Assay used: immunoSEQ multiplex PCR; TCRdb lists only in-frame clones, some missing. The sample carries roughly 41,000 clones, around 93% recorded once. The sample taken for sequencing was PBMCs. These receptors all stem from a donor aged 10-29 years with latent tuberculosis or without tuberculosis infection. Some clones in this sample may be carry-over from other donors' samples. CDR3s include the opening cysteine and the closing phenylalanine or tryptophan. A D gene is named only where the DNA matches it firmly. Size is omitted from some rows. Given values are once, few, many or a class for expanded clones.

V: TRBV15
J: TRBJ2-1
size: NA
D: NA
DNA: TGTGCCACCAGCAGAGATCTTTCGGGAGCTAGCCTACACTGGAATGAGCAGTTCTTC
CDR3: CATSRDLSGASLHWNEQFF

V: TRBV11-2
J: TRBJ2-4
size: NA
D: NA
DNA: TGTGCCAGCAGCTTAGTGGGGAGAGTAGAAAACATTCAGTACTTC
CDR3: CASSLVGRVENIQYF

V: TRBV19
J: TRBJ1-1
size: NA
D: TRBD1
DNA: TGTGCCAGTAGTCGAGTGGGACAGGGGGCTTTTGTGGCTTTCTTT
CDR3: CASSRVGQGAFVAFF

V: TRBV28
J: TRBJ1-2
size: once
D: TRBD1
DNA: TGTGCCAGCAGTCTTCGACAGGGGTTGCGTGGCTACACCTTC
CDR3: CASSLRQGLRGYTF

V: TRBV5-4
J: TRBJ1-5
size: NA
D: NA
DNA: TGTGCCAGTAGCCCCGGACAAGAGCCGAATCAGCCCCAGCATTTT
CDR3: CASSPGQEPNQPQHF

V: TRBV19
J: TRBJ1-6
size: NA
D: TRBD1
DNA: TGTGCCAGTAGTCCGTTGACAGGGGGTAGTTCACCCCTCCACTTT
CDR3: CASSPLTGGSSPLHF

V: TRBV2
J: TRBJ1-5
size: NA
D: NA
DNA: TGTGCCAGCAGTGAAAACCAGGGCAGTCAGCCCCAGCATTTT
CDR3: CASSENQGSQPQHF

V: TRBV5-1
J: TRBJ1-1
size: NA
D: TRBD1
DNA: TGCGCCAGCAGCTCACAGGGGTTTGCAACTGAAGCTTTCTTT
CDR3: CASSSQGFATEAFF

V: TRBV4-3
J: TRBJ2-5
size: NA
D: NA
DNA: TGCGCCAGCAGCCCCAACTGGGCCCGTGGGGAGACCCAGTACTTC
CDR3: CASSPNWARGETQYF

V: TRBV28
J: TRBJ1-5
size: NA
D: NA
DNA: TGTGCCAGCAGTTTACGGGATCAGCCCCAGCATTTT
CDR3: CASSLRDQPQHF